The next 18 T cell receptor beta chains were all read from a single sample in a study of molecular identifiers for immune sequencing clone quantification. TCRdb re-called the PCR reads with MiXCR, one entry per CDR3 protein. The table includes approximately 100,000 distinct CDR3 sequences, around a third detected once. The source material was naive CD8+ T cells from blood, with Jurkat cell RNA spiked in. Subset reported: FACS-sorted CD8+CD4-CCR7+CD45RA+ naive T cells. The receptor set was obtained from a human donor in good health. Some libraries in this study had Jurkat cell RNA spiked in.

Concerning this clonotype itself: A clone one base away is much larger, so this may be a read error. This rearrangement joins TRBV29-1 to TRBJ2-3, with D unclear. Germline values: CDR1 SQVTM, CDR2 ANQGSEA. There are 14 residues in the CDR3. The germline V and J ends were trimmed by 8 bases and 4 bases, with 19 bases remaining between them. DNA of the CDR3: TGCAGCACTGCCGAGGTCGGGCCCCCAGATACGCAGTATTTT. Amino acid sequence: CSTAEVGPPDTQYF.

This sequence joins TRBV7-9 and TRBJ1-2; no reliable D call. Germline assignment: CDR1 SEHNR and CDR2 FQNEAQ (reference sequence). V was clipped by 1 base and J by 5 bases, with 8 bases between them. The CDR3 is made up of 13 amino acids. The CDR3 sequence is CASSLGMRYGYTF. CDR3 nucleotides: TGTGCCAGCAGCTTAGGTATGCGGTATGGCTACACCTTC.

The chain employs TRBV6-2 or TRBV6-3 and TRBJ2-7; no firm D call. This CDR3 has 16 amino acids. Trimming shortened V by 0 bases and J by 5 bases, and 17 bases separated the two germline ends. Germline V gives CDR1 MNHEY, CDR2 SVGEGT. Here the CDR3 reads CASSYSTESEPDEQYF. Written as DNA, the CDR3 is TGTGCCAGCAGTTACTCGACCGAGTCAGAACCTGACGAGCAGTACTTC.

This chain links TRBV13 with TRBJ1-1, with D hard to call. The germline CDR1 and CDR2 sequences are PRHDT and FYEKMQ (reference sequence). CDR3 length equals 12 residues. The V gene lost 1 base and the J gene lost 11 bases, with 11 bases spanning the gap. The CDR3 DNA sequence: TGTGCCAGCAGCTTAGATAGGAGGGATGCTTTCTTT. Translating gives CASSLDRRDAFF.

The J gene is TRBJ2-7, the V gene TRBV9, with 7 nucleotides matching TRBD1. V trimming: 4 bases; J trimming: 3 bases; junction bases outside the gene matches: 13. The CDR3 is made up of 16 amino acids. Germline values: CDR1 SGDLS, CDR2 YYNGEE. CDR3 DNA: TGTGCCAGCAGCAACGACAGGGATCGCTCGATCTACGAGCAGTACTTC. The encoded protein is CASSNDRDRSIYEQYF.

The chain joins TRBV6-4 to TRBJ2-7, with D possibly matching TRBD2 (6 bases). The germline V and J ends were trimmed by 5 bases and 6 bases, with 26 bases remaining between them. The germline CDR1 and CDR2 sequences are MRHNA and SNTAGT. The CDR3 loop spans 17 amino acids. The CDR3 region has the DNA TGTGCCAGCAGTATTCGGCCGTCGGGAGACCCGGGACTCGAGCAGTACTTC. Translating gives CASSIRPSGDPGLEQYF.

Points on this clonotype: At one end the junction does not follow the germline gene, possibly because of a read error. The rearrangement links TRBV27 to TRBJ2-7; possibly TRBD1 for D (7 bases). The CDR3 is 16 residues long. In germline, CDR1 is MNHEY, CDR2 SMNVEV (reference sequence). CDR3 bases: TGTACCAGCAGTACTGGAGGGACAGTTGGGACCTACGAGCAGTACTTC. Its translation is CTSSTGGTVGTYEQYF.

This clonotype was counted a few times. With a much larger clone just one base away, this may be a read error. CDR3 in DNA: TGCAGCGCTGAATCCGGGAATACTGAAGCTTTCTTT. This sequence encodes CSAESGNTEAFF. This sequence joins TRBV29-1 and TRBJ1-1; D is unresolved. The CDR3 totals 12 residues. The germline CDR1 and CDR2 sequences are SQVTM and ANQGSEA.

This clonotype showed up just once. Its ends do not fully match the called genes, so a read error is possible. The chain's CDR3 is CASSPSLGEQIF. The CDR3 DNA sequence: TGTGCCAGCAGTCCCAGCTTGGGTGAGCAGATCTTC. V gene TRBV28 combines with J gene TRBJ2-1; D is ambiguous. The CDR3 contains 12 residues. Germline CDR1 reads MDHEN; CDR2 reads SYDVKM.

The chain recombines TRBV6-5 with TRBJ2-7; D is ambiguous. The germline V and J ends were trimmed by 2 bases and 7 bases, with 9 bases remaining between them. The CDR3 contains 12 residues. From germline, CDR1 is MNHEY and CDR2 SVGAGI. The CDR3 nucleotides are TGTGCCAGCAGTTACACGGGTAGGGAGCAGTACTTC. Protein sequence: CASSYTGREQYF.

This clonotype came up a few times. At one of its ends the junction is not consistent with the germline gene, which may arise from a read error. V usage is TRBV7-8 and J usage is TRBJ2-7, with TRBD2 identical over 11 bases. The germline V gene encodes CDR1 SGHVS and CDR2 FQNEAQ. This CDR3 is 16 amino acids long. In nucleotides, the CDR3 is TGTGCCGGCAGCTTAGCGGGGGGGACTTTTTCCTACGAGCAGTACTTC. Protein: CAGSLAGGTFSYEQYF.

This clonotype was seen more than once but under ten times. V is TRBV13 and J is TRBJ2-5, with 9 bases that match TRBD1. The junction had 11 bases not matched to a gene; V was cut back by 5 bases and J by 1 base. Germline V CDR1 and CDR2: PRHDT, FYEKMQ (reference sequence). This CDR3 contains 17 residues. CDR3 amino acids: CASSRPDRGSAQETQYF. Here the CDR3 DNA reads TGTGCCAGCAGCCGACCGGACAGGGGAAGCGCCCAAGAGACCCAGTACTTC.

At least ten counts were recorded for this clonotype. The chain combines TRBV5-1 with TRBJ1-5, with TRBD1 as a possible D gene (5 bases). V was cut by 3 bases and J by 2 bases, with 12 bases left in between. CDR3 size: 15 residues. Germline-derived CDR1 and CDR2 are SGHRS and YFSETQ. CDR3: CASSWEGLGNQPQHF. The CDR3 DNA reads as TGCGCCAGCAGCTGGGAGGGGTTGGGCAATCAGCCCCAGCATTTT.

About this clonotype itself: Since a much larger clone is just one base distant, this may be a read error. The V gene is TRBV6-5, the J gene TRBJ1-3; D remains unclear. CDR3 size: 13 residues. Germline CDR1 MNHEY, CDR2 SVGAGI. The CDR3 region is CAAIPDSGNTINF. The CDR3 bases are TGTGCCGCCATTCCAGACTCTGGAAACACCATAAATTTT.

This sequence joins TRBV6-5 and TRBJ2-5, with 8 bases fitting TRBD2. Germline assignment: CDR1 MNHEY and CDR2 SVGAGI. The junction had 7 bases not matched to a gene; V was cut back by 5 bases and J by 5 bases. The CDR3 length is 14 residues. CDR3 sequence reads: CASSPGGVGETQYF. The CDR3 nucleotides read TGTGCCAGCAGTCCCGGGGGGGTGGGGGAGACCCAGTACTTC.

Many counts were recorded for this clonotype. V gene TRBV7-9 combines with J gene TRBJ1-1; TRBD1 is a possible D gene (6 bases). Trimming cost V 5 bases and J 1 base, with 11 bases left between them. CDR3 length equals 14 residues. Germline V CDR1 and CDR2: SEHNR, FQNEAQ (reference sequence). CDR3 region: CASSPRTENTEAFF. The CDR3 DNA sequence: TGTGCCAGCAGCCCCCGGACAGAGAACACTGAAGCTTTCTTT.

This chain links TRBV5-6 with TRBJ2-1; perhaps TRBD1 as D (6 bases). Germline CDR1 is SGHDT and CDR2 is YYEEEE. The CDR3 covers 15 residues. V was trimmed by 2 bases and J by 2 bases, leaving 11 bases between them. CDR3 amino acids: CASSFGQCPYNEQFF. The CDR3 DNA reads TGTGCCAGCAGCTTTGGACAGTGCCCCTACAATGAGCAGTTCTTC. Variable domain in full (rest from reference TRBV5-6 and TRBJ2-1): DAGVTQSPTHLIKTRGQQVTLRCSPKSGHDTVSWYQQALGQGPQFIFQYYEEEERQRGNFPDRFSGHQFPNYSSELNVNALLLGDSALYLCASSFGQCPYNEQFFGPGTRLTVL.

CDR3 in amino acids: CASSLLVAGQETQYF. CDR3 DNA: TGTGCCAGCAGCCTCTTAGTAGCGGGGCAAGAGACCCAGTACTTC. This sequence joins TRBV28 and TRBJ2-5, with 8 bases matching TRBD2. The length of the CDR3 is 15 residues. The germline V gene has CDR1 MDHEN and CDR2 SYDVKM. V lost 6 bases, J lost 2 bases, and 8 bases stayed unmatched.